This T cell receptor beta chain was sequenced during a study of shared clonotypes between healthy human individuals. The protocol was immunoSEQ multiplex PCR, while the TCRdb copy is restricted to in-frame clones and leaves out a portion. This table holds around 700,000 clones, roughly 70% found once. Per the germline V gene, CDR1 is SGHRS and CDR2 is YFSETQ. The CDR3 is 13 amino acids. Trimming shortened V by 0 bases and J by 7 bases, and 8 bases separated the two germline ends. The J gene is TRBJ2-1, the V gene TRBV5-1, with D uncertain. The clonotype originates from a woman aged 25 to 39 in good health. Sequences were obtained from memory CD4+ T cells sorted from blood. Subset of the sample: CD45RA-negative fraction. In DNA, the CDR3 is TGCGCCAGCAGCTTGGGGACCGGGAATGAGCAGTTCTTC. Its protein is CASSLGTGNEQFF.